The 9 T cell receptor beta chains listed next were all sequenced from one sample in a study of graft-versus-host responses after intestinal transplantation. Clones were read by immunoSEQ multiplex PCR, and TCRdb kept only the in-frame ones, dropping some. The table has around 14,000 clones, 90% to 95% seen once. The specimen was PBMCs, collected 9 days after transplant. All receptors come from a human patient who received an intestinal transplant, so some T cells may come from the graft donor.

The V gene is TRBV29-1, the J gene TRBJ2-7; tentative D call: TRBD2 (6 bases). The germline V and J ends were trimmed by 2 bases and 0 bases, with 8 bases remaining between them. CDR1 is SQVTM, CDR2 ANQGSEA, per germline. CDR3 size: 13 residues. CDR3 coding DNA: TGCAGCGTTGAATCTAGCGTCTCCTACGAGCAGTACTTC. Encoded protein: CSVESSVSYEQYF.

The chain is built from TRBV27 and TRBJ1-2; 7 nucleotides match TRBD1. The CDR3 extends over 14 amino acids. Germline-derived CDR1 and CDR2 are MNHEY and SMNVEV (reference sequence). J gave up 8 bases and V 2 bases, and 8 bases lay outside the gene matches. The DNA of the CDR3 is TGTGCCAGCAGTTTAGGGGCAGGGGGTGGGGGCTACACCTTC. Its protein product is CASSLGAGGGGYTF.

V gene TRBV28 combines with J gene TRBJ1-6; D unclear. V dropped 3 bases and J dropped 2 bases, with 8 bases sitting between them. The CDR3 runs 15 residues. Germline V lookup: CDR1 MDHEN, CDR2 SYDVKM. The CDR3 nucleotides read TGTGCCAGCAGTTTCTCAAACGCCTATAATTCACCCCTCCACTTT. It codes for CASSFSNAYNSPLHF.

The chain employs TRBV7-9 and TRBJ2-1, with 11 positions matching TRBD1. The CDR3 is 16 amino acids. With V trimmed by 6 bases and J by 8 bases, 12 bases remained unmatched. The V gene's germline CDR1 is SEHNR and CDR2 FQNEAQ (reference sequence). The CDR3 region is CASSKWTGGVHDEQFF. As DNA, the CDR3 is TGTGCCAGCAGTAAATGGACAGGGGGCGTTCACGATGAGCAGTTCTTC.

The rearrangement uses TRBV29-1 and TRBJ2-7; TRBD1 matches 7 bases. The CDR3 loop spans 13 amino acids. V was pared by 3 bases and J by 2 bases, with 4 bases of the junction left unmatched. Per the germline V gene, CDR1 is SQVTM and CDR2 is ANQGSEA. CDR3 protein: CSVEVGQAYEQYF. The CDR3 DNA is TGCAGCGTTGAGGTCGGACAGGCCTACGAGCAGTACTTC.

The J gene is TRBJ2-1, the V gene TRBV5-1; 7 nucleotides agree with TRBD1. The CDR3 runs to 16 residues. Germline values: CDR1 SGHRS, CDR2 YFSETQ. V dropped 2 bases and J dropped 4; count of bases not matched to a gene: 9. The CDR3 nucleotides are TGCGCCAGCAGCTTTACAGGGGCGAATCATTACAATGAGCAGTTCTTC. Protein product: CASSFTGANHYNEQFF.

The chain is built from TRBV5-1 and TRBJ1-1; D not certain. The CDR3 has 14 amino acids. The V gene lost 4 bases and the J gene lost 6 bases, with 16 bases spanning the gap. CDR1 is SGHRS, CDR2 YFSETQ, per germline. CDR3 sequence: CASSATPEDSEAFF. DNA for the CDR3: TGCGCCAGCAGCGCGACCCCAGAGGACTCTGAAGCTTTCTTT.

The rearrangement joins TRBV7-9 to TRBJ2-5, with TRBD1 as a possible D gene (6 bases). Per the germline V gene, CDR1 is SEHNR and CDR2 is FQNEAQ (reference sequence). The CDR3 is made up of 14 amino acids. V dropped 5 bases and J dropped 5 bases, with 15 bases sitting between them. CDR3 residues: CASSPRTAWETQYF. The CDR3 region has the DNA TGTGCCAGCAGCCCTAGGACAGCATGGGAGACCCAGTACTTC. The full variable domain, with the rest looked up from reference TRBV7-9 and TRBJ2-5, is DTGVSQNPRHKITKRGQNVTFRCDPISEHNRLYWYRQTLGQGPEFLTYFQNEAQLEKSRLLSDRFSAERPKGSFSTLEIQRTEQGDSAMYLCASSPRTAWETQYFGPGTRLLVL.

CDR3: CASSIGSSYEQYF. CDR3 DNA: TGCGCCAGCAGCATAGGCTCATCCTACGAGCAGTACTTC. The rearrangement uses TRBV5-1 and TRBJ2-7; D is uncertain. Germline V gene data show CDR1 as SGHRS and CDR2 as YFSETQ. The CDR3 extends over 13 amino acids. V shed 4 bases and J shed 1 base, with 9 bases lying between them.